Sequencing of this T cell receptor beta chain was carried out in a study of technical replicates of blood from a few donors. V was trimmed by 1 base and J by 0 bases, leaving 6 bases between them. CDR3 size: 14 residues. Germline V CDR1 and CDR2: SGHTA, FQGNSA. Data came from immunoSEQ multiplex PCR; TCRdb stores just in-frame clones and leaves some out. The table lists 65,000 to 95,000 clones, around nine tenths of them singletons, with roughly 0.25% in the top ten. V usage is TRBV7-2 and J usage is TRBJ1-1, with D unclear. The TCR was taken from a human donor in good health. The sample was T cells isolated from PBMCs. CDR3 sequence (DNA): TGTGCCAGCAGCTTAGAGCCTATGAACACTGAAGCTTTCTTT. Protein product: CASSLEPMNTEAFF.